This T cell receptor beta chain is from a study of blood T cell repertoires in COVID-19. This CDR3 is built from 14 residues. In germline, CDR1 is SQVTM, CDR2 ANQGSEA. The ends lost 1 base at V and 4 bases at J; junction bases unmatched: 6. Assay: immunoSEQ multiplex PCR; the TCRdb copy retains only in-frame clones and omits some. The repertoire includes 150,000 or so clones, approximately 81% of them detected once, and about 5.3% sits in the top ten. With respect to this clone: Additional DNA sequences in this sample encode the identical CDR3.

The TCR sequence derives from a middle-aged woman with acute COVID-19. This chain links TRBV29-1 with TRBJ1-2; 7 bases agree with TRBD1. Specimen: PBMCs or T cells enriched from blood (not recorded which). CDR3 sequence reads: CSVEGRGQSYGYTF. In DNA form, the CDR3 reads TGCAGCGTTGAAGGGCGGGGACAGAGCTATGGCTACACCTTC.